One and the same sample provided the 25 T cell receptor beta chains below, sequenced in a study of blood T cell repertoires in COVID-19. Produced via immunoSEQ multiplex PCR; TCRdb's table is partial and in-frame only. Here the sample spans around 200,000 clones, about 90% being singletons. Sequences were obtained from peripheral blood. These receptors all stem from a man younger than 35 with active or convalescent COVID-19.

The CDR3 loop is CASSPHSAGGNSPLHF. CDR3 in DNA: TGTGCCAGCAGTCCCCACTCCGCGGGGGGTAATTCACCCCTCCACTTT. The chain couples TRBV6-6 to TRBJ1-6, with D maybe TRBD1 (5 bases). Per the germline V gene, CDR1 is MNHNY and CDR2 is SVGAGI (reference sequence). This CDR3 has 16 amino acids. V lost 5 bases and J lost 6, with 17 bases in between.

This chain connects TRBV30 to TRBJ1-2, with D uncertain. This CDR3 spans 14 amino acids. Germline V gene sequence: CDR1 GTSNPN, CDR2 SVGIG (reference sequence). V lost 1 base, J lost 1 base, and 10 bases lay in between. The CDR3 DNA reads TGTGCCTGGAGTGAGCGGGGAGGTAACTATGGCTACACCTTC. It translates to CAWSERGGNYGYTF.

This rearrangement joins TRBV5-1 to TRBJ1-1, with D tentatively TRBD1 (6 bases). Germline values: CDR1 SGHRS, CDR2 YFSETQ. The V gene lost 0 bases and the J gene lost 1 base, with 19 bases spanning the gap. The CDR3 loop spans 18 amino acids. CDR3 bases: TGCGCCAGCAGCTTGGAAACACAAGGGGGTCGAGGGAACACTGAAGCTTTCTTT. This translates into CASSLETQGGRGNTEAFF. Full variable domain (remainder filled in from reference TRBV5-1 and TRBJ1-1): KAGVTQTPRYLIKTRGQQVTLSCSPISGHRSVSWYQQTPGQGLQFLFEYFSETQRNKGNFPGRFSGRQFSNSRSEMNVSTLELGDSALYLCASSLETQGGRGNTEAFFGQGTRLTVV.

The genes are TRBV9 and TRBJ1-2, with D tentatively TRBD1 (5 bases). Trimming left V 2 bases short and J 6 bases short, with 17 bases between. Germline lookup yields CDR1 SGDLS and CDR2 YYNGEE. The CDR3 spans 15 residues. The CDR3 DNA is TGTGCCAGCAGCGTCGGGGCCGGGGGGGATAATGGCTACACCTTC. Encoded protein: CASSVGAGGDNGYTF.

The chain employs TRBV7-2 and TRBJ2-1, with no clear D. The V end was cut by 1 base, the J end by 9 bases, with 10 bases between. The V gene's germline CDR1 is SGHTA and CDR2 FQGNSA. The CDR3 sequence is 13 residues long. CDR3 region: CASSLVPGGEQFF. Here the CDR3 DNA reads TGTGCCAGCAGCTTAGTTCCCGGTGGTGAGCAGTTCTTC.

This chain uses TRBV6-5 with TRBJ1-3, with 8 bases matching TRBD1. Per germline, CDR1 MNHEY and CDR2 SVGAGI. The CDR3 length is 14 residues. J was trimmed by 6 bases and V by 2 bases; bases with no gene match: 3. The CDR3 loop is CASSYAGQVNTIYF. The CDR3 coding sequence is TGTGCCAGCAGTTACGCGGGACAGGTAAACACCATATATTTT.

The genes are TRBV5-1 and TRBJ2-3; tentative D call: TRBD2 (5 bases). This CDR3 is 15 amino acids long. CDR1 is SGHRS, CDR2 YFSETQ, per germline. Trimming removed 3 bases from V and 4 bases from J, with 15 bases in between. The CDR3 protein is CASSSQSGSADTQYF. DNA of the CDR3: TGCGCCAGCAGCTCCCAGTCGGGGTCCGCAGATACGCAGTATTTT.

V and J are TRBV6-5 and TRBJ1-1; tentatively, D is TRBD1 (5 bases). CDR1 is MNHEY, CDR2 SVGAGI, per germline. V shed 6 bases and J shed 5 bases, with 16 bases lying between them. This CDR3 comprises 14 residues. CDR3 bases: TGTGCCAGCAGCCCAGAGGCAGGGAGGACTGAAGCTTTCTTT. Its protein is CASSPEAGRTEAFF.

V usage is TRBV9 and J usage is TRBJ2-2; D ambiguous. Trimming removed 0 bases at V and 4 bases at J, with 7 bases between. Germline V gene data show CDR1 as SGDLS and CDR2 as YYNGEE. The CDR3 consists of 14 residues. The CDR3 is CASSVDRSTGELFF. In nucleotides, the CDR3 is TGTGCCAGCAGCGTAGATAGGAGCACCGGGGAGCTGTTTTTT.

DNA of the CDR3: TGCGCCAGCAGCCCCCAACAAAAGATCACTGAAGCTTTCTTT. Its protein product is CASSPQQKITEAFF. The chain uses TRBV5-1 and TRBJ1-1; D call uncertain. Germline V gives CDR1 SGHRS, CDR2 YFSETQ. Trimming left V 4 bases short and J 4 bases short, with 14 bases between. The CDR3 length is 14 residues. The full variable domain, its missing parts supplied by reference TRBV5-1 and TRBJ1-1, is KAGVTQTPRYLIKTRGQQVTLSCSPISGHRSVSWYQQTPGQGLQFLFEYFSETQRNKGNFPGRFSGRQFSNSRSEMNVSTLELGDSALYLCASSPQQKITEAFFGQGTRLTVV.

The rearrangement uses TRBV6-1 and TRBJ1-4, with D uncertain. Germline V CDR1 and CDR2: MNHNS, SASEGT. This CDR3 is 16 amino acids long. The ends were cut back, 4 bases at V and 0 bases at J, with 12 bases in the middle. CDR3 in amino acids: CASSGFRLATNEKLFF. CDR3 sequence (DNA): TGTGCCAGCAGTGGATTTCGGCTAGCAACTAATGAAAAACTGTTTTTT.

This rearrangement joins TRBV11-2 to TRBJ1-2; a possible D gene is TRBD1 (5 bases). The CDR3 length is 13 residues. Germline CDR1 and CDR2: SGHAT and FQNNGV. Trimming stripped 4 bases from V and 5 bases from J, with 11 bases between. The CDR3 is CASSSYRLYGYTF. Written as DNA, the CDR3 is TGTGCCAGCAGCTCATACAGGCTATATGGCTACACCTTC.

This chain links TRBV7-9 with TRBJ1-6; 8 positions match TRBD1. Germline V gene sequence: CDR1 SEHNR, CDR2 FQNEAQ (reference sequence). CDR3 length: 16 residues. With 1 base clipped from V and 4 bases from J, the junction kept 3 bases outside the gene matches. As DNA, the CDR3 is TGTGCCAGCAGCTTAGTACAGGGGGGTTATAATTCACCCCTCCACTTT. This sequence encodes CASSLVQGGYNSPLHF.

The rearrangement uses TRBV19 and TRBJ1-3, with a weak D call TRBD1 (5 bases). Germline V CDR1 and CDR2: LNHDA, SQIVND (reference sequence). Trimming shortened V by 4 bases and J by 4 bases, and 11 bases separated the two germline ends. The CDR3 extends over 14 amino acids. The CDR3 sequence: CASSTTGGGNTIYF. The CDR3 DNA follows: TGTGCCAGTAGTACTACAGGCGGCGGAAACACCATATATTTT.

The J gene is TRBJ1-5, the V gene TRBV19; 7 bases agree with TRBD1. The CDR3 is 15 residues long. The V and J ends lost 5 bases and 3 bases, in that order; junction bases with no gene match: 7. From germline, CDR1 is LNHDA and CDR2 SQIVND (reference sequence). CDR3 sequence (DNA): TGTGCCAGTAGTCAAACCAGGGGGACCAATCAGCCCCAGCATTTT. Its protein product is CASSQTRGTNQPQHF.

The genes are TRBV7-9 and TRBJ1-5, with a tentative D call TRBD1 (6 bases). This CDR3 is built from 14 residues. Germline CDR1 reads SEHNR; CDR2 reads FQNEAQ (reference sequence). Trimming removed 4 bases from V and 7 bases from J, with 14 bases in between. Written as DNA, the CDR3 is TGTGCCAGCAGCTCTACACAGGGAGAACAGCCCCAGCATTTT. It translates to CASSSTQGEQPQHF.

V and J are TRBV12-3 or TRBV12-4 and TRBJ1-1; D might be TRBD1 (5 bases). Trimming removed 7 bases at V and 8 bases at J, with 14 bases between. The CDR3 runs to 12 residues. The CDR3 protein is CASIPFGGEAFF. As DNA, the CDR3 is TGTGCCAGCATCCCCTTTGGGGGGGAAGCTTTCTTT.

This chain connects TRBV14 to TRBJ1-1, with D possibly TRBD1 on 6 matching bases. This CDR3 has 15 residues. Germline CDR1 reads SGHDN; CDR2 reads FVKESK. Trimming cost V 0 bases and J 7 bases, with 15 bases left between them. CDR3 nucleotides: TGTGCCAGCAGCCAAGATAGGATCCAGGGGATTGAAGCTTTCTTT. It codes for CASSQDRIQGIEAFF.

The chain recombines TRBV7-6 with TRBJ1-4; tentative D call: TRBD1 (5 bases). Germline values: CDR1 SGHVS, CDR2 FNYEAQ. The ends were cut back, 7 bases at V and 4 bases at J, with 16 bases in the middle. The CDR3 has 15 amino acids. CDR3 DNA sequence: TGTGCCAGCAAGCAATCGGGGGGAAATAATGAAAAACTGTTTTTT. It encodes CASKQSGGNNEKLFF.

The J gene is TRBJ1-2, the V gene TRBV19, with TRBD1 identical over 10 bases. The CDR3 totals 14 residues. Germline CDR1 is LNHDA and CDR2 is SQIVND (reference sequence). Trimming at V came to 6 bases and at J to 8 bases, leaving 9 bases not matched to a gene. The CDR3 protein is CASSPMGQGNGYTF. The CDR3 coding sequence is TGTGCCAGTAGCCCCATGGGACAGGGGAACGGCTACACCTTC. Together with reference TRBV19 and TRBJ1-2, the CDR3 gives the full variable domain: DGGITQSPKYLFRKEGQNVTLSCEQNLNHDAMYWYRQDPGQGLRLIYYSQIVNDFQKGDIAEGYSVSREKKESFPLTVTSAQKNPTAFYLCASSPMGQGNGYTFGSGTRLTVV.

This chain joins TRBV9 and TRBJ1-3, with D hard to call. CDR3 length: 15 residues. Germline V gene data show CDR1 as SGDLS and CDR2 as YYNGEE. V lost 1 base to trimming and J lost 0 bases, with 8 bases between them. CDR3 in amino acids: CASSVTDSSGNTIYF. The CDR3, as DNA: TGTGCCAGCAGCGTAACAGATAGCTCTGGAAACACCATATATTTT.

The chain employs TRBV3-1 (or the pseudogene TRBV3-2) and TRBJ1-1, with no clear D. Germline V gene sequence: CDR1 LGHDT, CDR2 YNNKEL (reference sequence). The CDR3 runs to 12 residues. Trimming removed 2 bases at V and 6 bases at J, with 7 bases between. The chain's CDR3 is CASSQSRAEAFF. The DNA for the CDR3 is TGTGCCAGCAGCCAAAGCCGGGCTGAAGCTTTCTTT.

The chain carries TRBV4-3 and TRBJ1-1; D is uncertain. The V and J ends lost 3 bases and 7 bases respectively, with 15 bases between them. CDR3 length equals 14 residues. Germline CDR1 is LGHNA and CDR2 is YSLEER. The CDR3, as DNA: TGCGCCAGCAGCCAGAGATCGGCAGGCTTTGAAGCTTTCTTT. This codes for CASSQRSAGFEAFF.

This clone was detected only once. The rearrangement links TRBV6-5 to TRBJ2-1; TRBD2 aligns across 11 bases. This CDR3 has 15 residues. V shed 5 bases and J 4 bases; nucleotides not matched to a gene: 4. Germline-derived CDR1 and CDR2 are MNHEY and SVGAGI. CDR3 in amino acids: CASSKLAGVYNEQFF. CDR3 bases: TGTGCCAGCAGTAAACTAGCGGGAGTTTACAATGAGCAGTTCTTC.

The CDR3 loop reads CASSQIYRGPGGNNEQFF. In DNA, the CDR3 is TGTGCCAGCAGCCAAATATACAGGGGGCCTGGAGGAAACAATGAGCAGTTCTTC. The chain is built from TRBV7-9 and TRBJ2-1, with TRBD1 matching over 9 bases. Germline trimming cut 5 bases from V and 5 bases from J; bases unmatched to any gene: 16. Germline CDR1 and CDR2: SEHNR and FQNEAQ (reference sequence). The length of the CDR3 is 18 residues. The complete variable domain, with remaining parts taken from reference TRBV7-9 and TRBJ2-1, reads DTGVSQNPRHKITKRGQNVTFRCDPISEHNRLYWYRQTLGQGPEFLTYFQNEAQLEKSRLLSDRFSAERPKGSFSTLEIQRTEQGDSAMYLCASSQIYRGPGGNNEQFFGPGTRLTVL.